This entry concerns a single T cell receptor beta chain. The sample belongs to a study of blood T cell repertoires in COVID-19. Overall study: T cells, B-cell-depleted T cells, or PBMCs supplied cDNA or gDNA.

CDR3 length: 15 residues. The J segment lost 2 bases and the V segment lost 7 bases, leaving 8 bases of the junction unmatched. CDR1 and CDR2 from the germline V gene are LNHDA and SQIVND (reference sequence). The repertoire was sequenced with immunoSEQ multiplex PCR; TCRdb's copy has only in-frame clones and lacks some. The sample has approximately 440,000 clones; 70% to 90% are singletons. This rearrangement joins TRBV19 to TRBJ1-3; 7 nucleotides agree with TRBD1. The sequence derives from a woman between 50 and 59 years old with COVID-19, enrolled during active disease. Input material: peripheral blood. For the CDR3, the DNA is TGTGCCAGTACCCCGACAGGGTTCCCTGGAAACACCATATATTTT. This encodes CASTPTGFPGNTIYF.